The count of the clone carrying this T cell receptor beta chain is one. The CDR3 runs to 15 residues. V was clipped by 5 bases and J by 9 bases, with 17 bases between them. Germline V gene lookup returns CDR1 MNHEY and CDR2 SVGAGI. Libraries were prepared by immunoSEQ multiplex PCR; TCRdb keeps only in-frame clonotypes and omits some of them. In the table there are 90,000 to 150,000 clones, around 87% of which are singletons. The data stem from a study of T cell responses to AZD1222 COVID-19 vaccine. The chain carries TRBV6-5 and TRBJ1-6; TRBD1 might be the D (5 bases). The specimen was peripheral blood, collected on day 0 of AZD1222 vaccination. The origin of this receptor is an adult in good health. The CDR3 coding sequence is TGTGCCAGCAGTCCCTCCAGCATGGGGACTTCACCCCTCCACTTT. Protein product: CASSPSSMGTSPLHF.